Listed here are 10 T cell receptor beta chains from one sample, sequenced in a study of T cells expressing NK-cell markers (dated by TCRdb to 2019 to 2021). The protocol used for the library was 5' RACE. Sequencing was performed on an Illumina HiSeq 2000. Based on TCRdb reprocessing of the reads, there is one entry per CDR3 protein sequence, and DNA is missing. The table of this sample itemizes 550,000 or so distinct CDR3 sequences. The ten largest clones take up approximately 3.6% of the sample. Material for sequencing was blood T cells: a sorted CD56 or NKG2C T cell subset, CD4+ or CD8+ T cells, or bulk PBMC T cells (not recorded which). These receptor sequences come from a man younger than 35 in good health. Donor details come from another sample of the same person, matched by shared clones.

The gene calls are TRBV13 and TRBJ2-7; checking the TCRdb D call of TRBD1 is not possible without DNA. CDR3 size: 12 residues. The germline CDR1 and CDR2 sequences are PRHDT and FYEKMQ (reference sequence). The CDR3: CASSLGQGPQYF. Variable domain in full (rest from reference TRBV13 and TRBJ2-7): AAGVIQSPRHLIKEKRETATLKCYPIPRHDTVYWYQQGPGQDPQFLISFYEKMQSDKGSIPDRFSAQQFSDYHSELNMSSLELGDSALYFCASSLGQGPQYFGPGTRLTVT.

This chain joins TRBV2 and TRBJ2-5. The V gene's germline CDR1 is SNHLY and CDR2 FYNNEI. The CDR3 sequence is 13 residues long. CDR3 in amino acids: CASSDVTVETQYF.

V usage is TRBV12-3 or TRBV12-4 and J usage is TRBJ2-1; the TRBD2 assignment by TCRdb is unverifiable without DNA. The CDR3 has 15 amino acids. CDR3 sequence reads: CASSKTSGSLDEQFF.

The chain joins TRBV4-3 to TRBJ2-1; absent DNA, TCRdb's TRBD2 call cannot be checked. Looked up from germline, CDR1 is LGHNA and CDR2 is YSLEER. The CDR3 has 14 amino acids. The CDR3 here is CASSREGGGDEQFF.

V usage is TRBV18 and J usage is TRBJ1-2. Germline lookup yields CDR1 KGHSH and CDR2 LQKENI. The CDR3 runs to 13 residues. CDR3 sequence reads: CASSPRRGDGYTF. Variable domain in full (rest from reference TRBV18 and TRBJ1-2): NAGVMQNPRHLVRRRGQEARLRCSPMKGHSHVYWYRQLPEEGLKFMVYLQKENIIDESGMPKERFSAEFPKEGPSILRIQQVVRGDSAAYFCASSPRRGDGYTFGSGTRLTVV.

The V call is TRBV30, the J call TRBJ2-2; TCRdb's assignment of TRBD2 cannot be checked, as there is no DNA. CDR1 GTSNPN and CDR2 SVGIG come from the germline V gene (reference sequence). The CDR3 is 19 amino acids. CDR3 sequence: CAWSLAKGLAETNTGELFF.

V and J are TRBV27 and TRBJ2-1; the D gene TCRdb calls, TRBD2, cannot be checked with no DNA. The CDR3 runs 16 residues. Germline CDR1 and CDR2: MNHEY and SMNVEV (reference sequence). The CDR3 sequence: CASSSSIAGAVNEQFF.

The genes are TRBV20-1 and TRBJ1-1. The CDR3 extends over 12 amino acids. Germline V CDR1 and CDR2: DFQATT, SNEGSKA (reference sequence). CDR3 residues: CSASSTNTEAFF.

The chain has TRBV7-8 and TRBJ2-7; TCRdb indicates TRBD1, and absent DNA this call remains unverified. Germline-derived CDR1 and CDR2 are SGHVS and FQNEAQ. The CDR3 spans 16 residues. The CDR3 reads CASSSTGLRGSYEQYF.

The genes are TRBV6-1 and TRBJ1-3. From germline, CDR1 is MNHNS and CDR2 SASEGT. This CDR3 is 15 amino acids long. The CDR3 here is CASSGRPNLGNTIYF.